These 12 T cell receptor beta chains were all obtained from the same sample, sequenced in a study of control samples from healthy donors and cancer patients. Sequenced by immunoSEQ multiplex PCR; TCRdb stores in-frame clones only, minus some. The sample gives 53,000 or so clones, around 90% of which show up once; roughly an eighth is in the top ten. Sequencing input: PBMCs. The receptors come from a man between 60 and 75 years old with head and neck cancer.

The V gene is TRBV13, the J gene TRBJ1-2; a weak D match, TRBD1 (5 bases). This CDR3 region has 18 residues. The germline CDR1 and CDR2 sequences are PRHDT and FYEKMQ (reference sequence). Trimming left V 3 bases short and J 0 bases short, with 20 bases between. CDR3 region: CASSLFPFRAETNYGYTF. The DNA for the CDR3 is TGTGCCAGCAGCTTGTTCCCGTTCAGGGCCGAGACTAACTATGGCTACACCTTC.

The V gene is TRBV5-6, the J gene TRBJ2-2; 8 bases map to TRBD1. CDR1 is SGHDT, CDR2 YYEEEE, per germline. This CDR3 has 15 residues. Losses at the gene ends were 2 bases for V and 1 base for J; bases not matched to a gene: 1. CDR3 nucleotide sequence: TGTGCCAGCAGCTTCGGGACAGGGAACACCGGGGAGCTGTTTTTT. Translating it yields CASSFGTGNTGELFF.

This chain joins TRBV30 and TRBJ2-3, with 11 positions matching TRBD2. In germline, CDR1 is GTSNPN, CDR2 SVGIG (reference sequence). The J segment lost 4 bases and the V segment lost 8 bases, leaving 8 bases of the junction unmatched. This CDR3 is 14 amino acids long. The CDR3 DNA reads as TGTGCCGGACGACTAGCGGGAAGCGCAGATACGCAGTATTTT. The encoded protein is CAGRLAGSADTQYF.

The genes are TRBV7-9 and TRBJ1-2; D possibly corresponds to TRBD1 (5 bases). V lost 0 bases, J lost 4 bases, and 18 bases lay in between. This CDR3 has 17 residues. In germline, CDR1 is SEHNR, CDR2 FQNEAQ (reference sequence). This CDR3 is CASSLAPSGGKSYGYTF. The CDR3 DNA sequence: TGTGCCAGCAGCTTAGCGCCCTCGGGGGGGAAGAGCTATGGCTACACCTTC.

For the CDR3, the DNA is TGTGCCAGCAGTTACGTCTCTGGGGCCAACGTCCTGACTTTC. This translates into CASSYVSGANVLTF. The chain employs TRBV6-6 and TRBJ2-6; D is unresolved. The germline V gene encodes CDR1 MNHNY and CDR2 SVGAGI (reference sequence). CDR3 length: 14 residues. V lost 2 bases and J lost 0, with 2 bases in between.

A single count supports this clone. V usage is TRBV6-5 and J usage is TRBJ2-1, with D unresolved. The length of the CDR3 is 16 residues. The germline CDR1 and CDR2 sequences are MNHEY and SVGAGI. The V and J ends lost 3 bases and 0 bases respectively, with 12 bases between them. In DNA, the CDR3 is TGTGCCAGCAGTTATACAGCCCCTAGCTCCTACAATGAGCAGTTCTTC. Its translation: CASSYTAPSSYNEQFF.

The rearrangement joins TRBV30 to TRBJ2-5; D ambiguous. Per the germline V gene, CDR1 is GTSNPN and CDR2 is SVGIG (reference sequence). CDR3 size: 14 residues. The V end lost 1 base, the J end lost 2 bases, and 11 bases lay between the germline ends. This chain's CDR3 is CAWSADVVQETQYF. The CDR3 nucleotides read TGTGCCTGGAGTGCTGACGTAGTTCAAGAGACCCAGTACTTC.

Here the CDR3 reads CASSGVLDGEQYF. The DNA for the CDR3 is TGTGCCAGTAGTGGAGTATTGGACGGCGAGCAGTACTTC. The J gene is TRBJ2-7, the V gene TRBV19; D remains unclear. This CDR3 is 13 amino acids long. CDR1 is LNHDA and CDR2 is SQIVND in the germline V gene (reference sequence). The V gene lost 5 bases and the J gene lost 6 bases, with 14 bases spanning the gap.

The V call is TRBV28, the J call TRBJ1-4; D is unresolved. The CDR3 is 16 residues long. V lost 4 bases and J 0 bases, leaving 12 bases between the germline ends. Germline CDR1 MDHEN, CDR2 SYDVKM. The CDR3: CASSSPWVATNEKLFF. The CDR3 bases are TGTGCCAGCAGTTCCCCTTGGGTTGCAACTAATGAAAAACTGTTTTTT.

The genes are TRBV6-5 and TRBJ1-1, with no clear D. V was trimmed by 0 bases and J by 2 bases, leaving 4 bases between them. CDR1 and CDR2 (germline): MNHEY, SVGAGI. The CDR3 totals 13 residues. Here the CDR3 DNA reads TGTGCCAGCAGTTACTCAGTTAACACTGAAGCTTTCTTT. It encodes CASSYSVNTEAFF.

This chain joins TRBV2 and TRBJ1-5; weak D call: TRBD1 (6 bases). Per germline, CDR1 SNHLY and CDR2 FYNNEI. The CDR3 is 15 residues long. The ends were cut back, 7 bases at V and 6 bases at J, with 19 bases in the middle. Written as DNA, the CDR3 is TGTGCCAGCACGGAAAATCAGGGGATTGGTCAGCCCCAGCATTTT. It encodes CASTENQGIGQPQHF.

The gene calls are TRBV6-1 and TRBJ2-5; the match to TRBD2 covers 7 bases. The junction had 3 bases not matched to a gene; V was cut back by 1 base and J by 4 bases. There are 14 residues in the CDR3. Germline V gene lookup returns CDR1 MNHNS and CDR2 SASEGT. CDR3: CASSEGLAVETQYF. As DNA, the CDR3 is TGTGCCAGCAGTGAAGGCCTAGCGGTAGAGACCCAGTACTTC.